The 26 T cell receptor beta chains presented below share a single source sample, sequenced in a study of T cells in localized non-small cell lung cancer. Here immunoSEQ multiplex PCR was the method, and the copy in TCRdb shows in-frame clones only, minus some. Found here are some 56,000 clones, around 86% of them singletons; the top ten hold approximately 5.2%. The sequences come from peripheral blood, collected before any cancer treatment. The receptors here all came from a woman aged 40 to 75 with stage I lung adenocarcinoma.

The V and J genes are TRBV7-9 and TRBJ2-2; a possible D gene is TRBD1 (5 bases). There are 14 residues in the CDR3. Germline V gene sequence: CDR1 SEHNR, CDR2 FQNEAQ (reference sequence). Deletions cut 11 bases from V and 1 base from J, with 14 bases between. The CDR3 region has the DNA TGTGCCCAGACCCCCAGGGAGAACACCGGGGAGCTGTTTTTT. Translated: CAQTPRENTGELFF.

The chain joins TRBV7-8 to TRBJ1-2, with 8 positions matching TRBD1. Germline CDR1 reads SGHVS; CDR2 reads FQNEAQ. Trimming removed 2 bases from V and 3 bases from J; junction bases left unmatched: 8. The CDR3 totals 16 residues. The CDR3 coding sequence is TGTGCCAGCAGCTTAAGGACAGGGCGAGCGGACTATGGCTACACCTTC. This encodes CASSLRTGRADYGYTF. Supplemented by reference TRBV7-8 and TRBJ1-2, the full variable domain reads GAGVSQSPRYKVAKRGQDVALRCDPISGHVSLFWYQQALGQGPEFLTYFQNEAQLDKSGLPSDRFFAERPEGSVSTLKIQRTQQEDSAVYLCASSLRTGRADYGYTFGSGTRLTVV.

The V gene is TRBV9, the J gene TRBJ2-7; 9 bases align to TRBD1. This CDR3 region has 15 residues. J lost 2 bases, V lost 4 bases, and 7 bases had no gene match. In germline, CDR1 is SGDLS, CDR2 YYNGEE. CDR3 region: CASSPRGTGTYEQYF. The CDR3 coding sequence is TGTGCCAGCAGCCCCCGGGGGACAGGGACCTACGAGCAGTACTTC.

This clone ranks as medium-sized. This sequence joins TRBV27 and TRBJ1-6; D may be TRBD1 (5 bases). The ends were cut back, 5 bases at V and 5 bases at J, with 19 bases in the middle. The CDR3 has 17 residues. Germline assignment: CDR1 MNHEY and CDR2 SMNVEV (reference sequence). Written as DNA, the CDR3 is TGTGCCAGCAGTCTAATCCTGGGGGGGAGTGATAATTCACCCCTCCACTTT. Its protein is CASSLILGGSDNSPLHF.

The chain is built from TRBV6-6 and TRBJ1-2; 7 nucleotides line up with TRBD1. Trimming cost V 4 bases and J 4 bases; bases outside gene matches: 6. The length of the CDR3 is 14 residues. CDR1 and CDR2 from the germline V gene are MNHNY and SVGAGI (reference sequence). The CDR3 is CASSSDRTGYGYTF. Written as DNA, the CDR3 is TGTGCCAGCAGTTCGGACAGGACAGGCTATGGCTACACCTTC.

The rearrangement uses TRBV11-2 and TRBJ2-3; D gene unclear. The germline V and J ends were trimmed by 4 bases and 1 base, with 6 bases remaining between them. CDR1 SGHAT and CDR2 FQNNGV come from the germline V gene. CDR3 length: 13 amino acids. Written as DNA, the CDR3 is TGTGCCAGCAGCTCGGCGGGCACAGATACGCAGTATTTT. Residues: CASSSAGTDTQYF.

The chain is built from TRBV5-1 and TRBJ2-7, with unresolved D. The CDR3 is made up of 11 amino acids. Germline V lookup: CDR1 SGHRS, CDR2 YFSETQ. The V and J ends lost 1 base and 8 bases respectively, with 7 bases between them. Here the CDR3 DNA reads TGCGCCAGCAGCTTGAACAGACAGCAGTACTTC. Encoded protein: CASSLNRQQYF. The full variable domain, rest sourced from reference TRBV5-1 and TRBJ2-7, is KAGVTQTPRYLIKTRGQQVTLSCSPISGHRSVSWYQQTPGQGLQFLFEYFSETQRNKGNFPGRFSGRQFSNSRSEMNVSTLELGDSALYLCASSLNRQQYFGPGTRLTVT.

This clone appeared a few times. The chain is built from TRBV9 and TRBJ1-6, with D possibly TRBD1 on 6 matching bases. V shed 4 bases and J shed 7 bases, with 15 bases lying between them. The germline V gene encodes CDR1 SGDLS and CDR2 YYNGEE. This CDR3 comprises 15 residues. The CDR3 nucleotides are TGTGCCAGCAGCTTTACAGGGACCCAAAATTCACCCCTCCACTTT. Residues: CASSFTGTQNSPLHF.

V gene TRBV9 combines with J gene TRBJ2-3; D call uncertain. V lost 3 bases and J 2 bases, leaving 10 bases between the germline ends. Looked up from germline, CDR1 is SGDLS and CDR2 is YYNGEE. The CDR3 has 14 residues. This CDR3 reads CASSESPDTDTQYF. DNA of the CDR3: TGTGCCAGCAGCGAAAGCCCAGACACAGATACGCAGTATTTT.

This sequence joins TRBV5-1 and TRBJ2-2; D perhaps matches TRBD2 (6 bases). This CDR3 contains 17 residues. V lost 4 bases and J 1 base, leaving 17 bases between the germline ends. Germline V gene sequence: CDR1 SGHRS, CDR2 YFSETQ. The CDR3 loop is CASSLAGLLLNTGELFF. CDR3 DNA: TGCGCCAGCAGCCTCGCGGGACTCCTCTTGAACACCGGGGAGCTGTTTTTT.

The chain has TRBV6-6 and TRBJ1-2; 11 positions agree with TRBD1. V was clipped by 2 bases and J by 7 bases; unmatched bases: 3. The CDR3 covers 14 residues. Germline V gene sequence: CDR1 MNHNY, CDR2 SVGAGI (reference sequence). The CDR3 sequence is CASSYLGQGAGYTF. The DNA of the CDR3 is TGTGCCAGCAGTTACCTCGGACAGGGGGCTGGCTACACCTTC.

The chain carries TRBV4-1 and TRBJ1-4; unclear D gene. This CDR3 has 16 amino acids. Germline V gene data show CDR1 as MGHRA and CDR2 as YSYEKL. Between the trimmed V and J ends, which lost 0 bases and 2 bases, there was a span of 10 bases. CDR3 sequence: CASSQERAGTNEKLFF. The CDR3 coding sequence is TGCGCCAGCAGCCAAGAAAGGGCTGGGACTAATGAAAAACTGTTTTTT.

This chain joins TRBV6-5 and TRBJ1-6; no firm D call. The CDR3 spans 16 residues. CDR1 is MNHEY, CDR2 SVGAGI, per germline. Trimming stripped 2 bases from V and 10 bases from J, with 18 bases between. CDR3 residues: CASSYDRRVGKSPLHF. The DNA for the CDR3 is TGTGCCAGCAGTTACGATAGGAGGGTAGGCAAGTCACCCCTCCACTTT.

The genes are TRBV6-5 and TRBJ1-6; possible D gene TRBD1, 6 bases. Per the germline V gene, CDR1 is MNHEY and CDR2 is SVGAGI. V shed 7 bases and J shed 4 bases, with 14 bases lying between them. The CDR3 contains 15 residues. Here the CDR3 reads CASKAQGSYNSPLHF. CDR3 DNA: TGTGCCAGCAAAGCACAGGGATCTTATAATTCACCCCTCCACTTT.

V gene TRBV6-5 combines with J gene TRBJ2-3, with 12 bases that match TRBD2. The CDR3 sequence is 14 residues long. Germline V gene data show CDR1 as MNHEY and CDR2 as SVGAGI. V gave up 6 bases and J gave up 6 bases; unmatched junction bases: 4. The CDR3 nucleotides are TGTGCCAGCAGACCTAGCGGGGGGGCTGATACGCAGTATTTT. As protein: CASRPSGGADTQYF.

V and J are TRBV29-1 and TRBJ2-7, with D possibly being TRBD1 (6 bases). This CDR3 region has 14 residues. V gave up 6 bases and J gave up 0 bases, with 15 bases separating them. Germline V lookup: CDR1 SQVTM, CDR2 ANQGSEA. The CDR3 DNA reads as TGCAGCGTCCTACTAGGGGGTAGCTCCTACGAGCAGTACTTC. It yields the protein CSVLLGGSSYEQYF.

The V and J genes are TRBV19 and TRBJ1-6; D perhaps matches TRBD1 (5 bases). V shed 7 bases and J shed 6 bases, with 16 bases lying between them. The CDR3 consists of 15 residues. Germline V CDR1 and CDR2: LNHDA, SQIVND (reference sequence). The CDR3 spells CASKNQQGVNSPLHF. CDR3 nucleotide sequence: TGTGCCAGTAAGAACCAACAAGGGGTTAATTCACCCCTCCACTTT.

This chain links TRBV9 with TRBJ1-2; 8 nucleotides line up with TRBD1. V was clipped by 0 bases and J by 4 bases; unmatched bases: 2. This CDR3 is built from 14 residues. In germline, CDR1 is SGDLS, CDR2 YYNGEE. The DNA of the CDR3 is TGTGCCAGCAGCGTAGGGCAGGGGGCCTATGGCTACACCTTC. This sequence encodes CASSVGQGAYGYTF.

This rearrangement joins TRBV15 to TRBJ1-2; D is ambiguous. The CDR3 loop spans 15 amino acids. Trimming pared 0 bases from V and 1 base from J, leaving 9 bases between. Germline V gene data show CDR1 as LNHNV and CDR2 as YYDKDF (reference sequence). The CDR3, as DNA: TGTGCCACCAGCAGAGATCGTTGGGTTAACTATGGCTACACCTTC. This codes for CATSRDRWVNYGYTF.

The genes are TRBV2 and TRBJ2-1; tentative D call: TRBD2 (6 bases). The CDR3 is 17 residues long. Trimming pared 5 bases from V and 3 bases from J, leaving 20 bases between. Germline-derived CDR1 and CDR2 are SNHLY and FYNNEI. CDR3 nucleotide sequence: TGTGCCAGCAGTTTTGTGTTAGGGCCTAGCGTCTACAATGAGCAGTTCTTC. Protein: CASSFVLGPSVYNEQFF.

A note on this clone: Other nucleotide sequences in the sample specify the same CDR3. The chain has TRBV10-3 and TRBJ1-1; D is undetermined. Per germline, CDR1 ENHRY and CDR2 SYGVKD. This CDR3 region has 15 residues. With 0 bases removed from V and 0 bases from J, the gap between germline ends came to 8 bases. CDR3 in amino acids: CAISESPGLNTEAFF. The CDR3 DNA is TGTGCCATCAGTGAGTCTCCGGGATTGAACACTGAAGCTTTCTTT.

This chain connects TRBV7-2 to TRBJ1-1; a possible D gene is TRBD1 (5 bases). There are 16 residues in the CDR3. CDR1 is SGHTA, CDR2 FQGNSA, per germline. The ends were cut back, 6 bases at V and 1 base at J, with 18 bases in the middle. The CDR3 region is CASRGDSSSWNTEAFF. For the CDR3, the DNA is TGTGCCAGCAGGGGAGACAGCTCCTCTTGGAACACTGAAGCTTTCTTT.

The chain recombines TRBV6-4 with TRBJ2-1; D perhaps matches TRBD2 (5 bases). This CDR3 contains 14 residues. Trimming shortened V by 2 bases and J by 8 bases, and 13 bases separated the two germline ends. The germline V gene encodes CDR1 MRHNA and CDR2 SNTAGT. The CDR3 bases are TGTGCCAGCAGTGACAATAATAGCGTCGATGAGCAGTTCTTC. Translation: CASSDNNSVDEQFF.

The V gene is TRBV7-9, the J gene TRBJ2-5; no reliable D call. V was shortened by 5 bases and J by 2 bases, with 15 bases between the two germline ends. The germline gives CDR1 SEHNR, CDR2 FQNEAQ (reference sequence). The CDR3 runs 15 residues. The CDR3 is CASSLRALGQETQYF. Here the CDR3 DNA reads TGTGCCAGCAGCCTCCGGGCGCTCGGTCAAGAGACCCAGTACTTC.

This chain links TRBV27 with TRBJ2-5; 9 bases are a match to TRBD1. The germline CDR1 and CDR2 sequences are MNHEY and SMNVEV (reference sequence). This CDR3 is built from 13 residues. V gave up 8 bases and J gave up 4 bases; unmatched junction bases: 5. The CDR3 DNA is TGTGCCAGCCGACAGGGGGTGGGAGAGACCCAGTACTTC. Its protein product is CASRQGVGETQYF.

This chain connects TRBV18 to TRBJ1-4; D remains unclear. Germline CDR1 and CDR2: KGHSH and LQKENI. The CDR3 runs to 12 residues. Deletions cut 2 bases from V and 8 bases from J, with 6 bases between. The CDR3 sequence: CASSPAGEKLFF. The CDR3 DNA reads TGTGCCAGCTCACCAGCGGGGGAAAAACTGTTTTTT.